This entry describes one T cell receptor beta chain. Its antigen is unidentified. The data originate from a study of T cell responses to AZD1222 COVID-19 vaccine. Findings of the study overall: Vaccine-associated CD4 TCRs spanned spike, dominant at 160-218 and 743-854.

Measured with immunoSEQ multiplex PCR; TCRdb has only the in-frame clones, and not every one. The table lists under 150,000 clones, under 95% of them singletons. V gave up 6 bases and J gave up 4 bases, with 7 bases separating them. The CDR3 contains 12 residues. Germline V gives CDR1 LGHNA, CDR2 YNFKEQ. The gene calls are TRBV4-2 and TRBJ1-5; a weak D match, TRBD1 (5 bases). This TCR came from an adult in good health. The sample here was peripheral blood, taken on day 0 of AZD1222 vaccination. CDR3 sequence (DNA): TGTGCCAGCAGGGGGGGTAATCAGCCCCAGCATTTT. Translating gives CASRGGNQPQHF.